This T cell receptor beta chain emerged from a study of CXCR3-negative and CXCR3-positive naive CD8 T cells. Study findings and constraints: When CXCR3-positive naive cells were set against CXCR3-negative naive cells, the former had more hydrophobic TRB CDR3s. It was found that naive subsets had comparable surface CD5, and TCR strength was inferred from TRB CDR3 properties. Diversity was high in both naive subsets and much lower in memory cells.

Turning to this clonotype: Its antigen is not identified.

Sorts performed in triplicate captured roughly 320,000 cells each from every CD8+ T cell subset. CD45RO-CCR7+CD27+CD95- characterized naive CD8+ T cells. The CDR3 is 12 amino acids. Germline CDR1 MNHNY, CDR2 SVGAGI (reference sequence). Through 5' RACE with UMI labels, the TRB cDNA libraries were prepared. Reanalyzing the 5' RACE reads, TCRdb keeps one entry per CDR3 protein, without DNA. Its table lists about 150,000 distinct CDR3 sequences. The chain joins TRBV6-6 to TRBJ2-5; checking the TCRdb D call of TRBD1 is not possible without DNA. This TCR derives from a human donor in good health. Some clones in this sample may be carry-over from other donors' samples. The sample consisted of naive CXCR3+ CD8+ T cells from blood. The subset here: CD45RO-CCR7+CD27+CD95- naive CD8+ T cells expressing CXCR3 (TNR3+). This chain's CDR3 is CASSFREETQYF.